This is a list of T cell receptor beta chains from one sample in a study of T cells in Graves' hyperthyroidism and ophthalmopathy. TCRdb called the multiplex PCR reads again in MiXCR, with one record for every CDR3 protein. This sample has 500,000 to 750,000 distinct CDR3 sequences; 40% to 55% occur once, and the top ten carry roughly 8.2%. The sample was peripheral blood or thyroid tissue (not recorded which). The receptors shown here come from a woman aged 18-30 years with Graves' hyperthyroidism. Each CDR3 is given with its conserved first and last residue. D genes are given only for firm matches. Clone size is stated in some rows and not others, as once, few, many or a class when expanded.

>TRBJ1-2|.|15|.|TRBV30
CAWRKLGLNRYGYTF
TGTGCCTGGAGAAAGCTGGGACTCAACCGCTATGGCTACACCTTC
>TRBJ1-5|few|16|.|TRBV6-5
CASSKLTGSPNQPQHF
TGTGCCAGCAGTAAACTCACAGGCTCGCCAAACCAGCCCCAGCATTTT
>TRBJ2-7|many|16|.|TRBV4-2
CASSPAGAGSSYEQYF
TGTGCCAGCAGCCCCGCAGGGGCAGGGAGCTCCTACGAGCAGTACTTC
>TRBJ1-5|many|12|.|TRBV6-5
CASQTKALPQHF
TGTGCCAGCCAAACAAAGGCACTGCCCCAGCATTTT
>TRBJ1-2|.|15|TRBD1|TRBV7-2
CASSLAFRTGVWDTF
TGTGCCAGCAGCTTAGCGTTCAGGACAGGTGTATGGGACACCTTC
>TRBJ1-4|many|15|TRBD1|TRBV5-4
CASSLGGQGNEKLFF
TGTGCCAGCAGCTTGGGGGGACAGGGGAATGAAAAACTGTTTTTT
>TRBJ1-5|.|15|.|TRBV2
CASNLGRSYNQPQHF
TGTGCCAGCAATCTCGGGCGTTCCTACAATCAGCCCCAGCATTTT
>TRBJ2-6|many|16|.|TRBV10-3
CAISDSRGSGANVLTF
TGTGCCATCAGTGATAGCAGGGGCTCTGGGGCCAACGTCCTGACTTTC
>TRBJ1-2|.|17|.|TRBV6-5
CASSYTVRVGGDYGYTF
TGTGCCAGCAGTTACACCGTCAGGGTGGGGGGGGACTATGGCTACACCTTC
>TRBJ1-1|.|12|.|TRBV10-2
CASSEIGTEAFF
TGCGCCAGCAGTGAAATCGGCACTGAAGCTTTCTTT
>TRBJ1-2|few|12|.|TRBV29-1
CSVVWGGDGYTF
TGCAGCGTTGTTTGGGGGGGAGATGGCTACACCTTC
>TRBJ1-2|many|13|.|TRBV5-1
CASSLSGTDGYTF
TGCGCCAGCAGCTTATCCGGGACGGATGGCTACACCTTC
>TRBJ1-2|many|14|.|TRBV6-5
CASSYSLAYEGYTF
TGTGCCAGCAGTTACTCGTTGGCATACGAAGGCTACACCTTC
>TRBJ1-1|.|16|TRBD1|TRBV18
CASSPLQGAGYNEAFF
TGTGCCAGCTCACCCCTACAGGGGGCTGGATACAATGAAGCTTTCTTT
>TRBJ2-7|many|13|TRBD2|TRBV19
CASSIQLALEQYF
TGTGCCAGTAGTATTCAACTAGCGCTCGAGCAGTACTTC
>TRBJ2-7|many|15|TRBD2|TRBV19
CASSIASGRSYEQYF
TGTGCCAGTAGTATAGCTAGCGGGAGATCCTACGAGCAGTACTTC
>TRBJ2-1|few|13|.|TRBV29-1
CSVATYSYNEQFF
TGCAGCGTTGCTACGTACTCCTACAATGAGCAGTTCTTC
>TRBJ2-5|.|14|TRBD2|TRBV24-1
CATASGRAEETQYF
TGTGCCACCGCCAGCGGGAGGGCCGAGGAGACCCAGTACTTC
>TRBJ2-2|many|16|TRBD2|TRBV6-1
CASSEVASGYTGELFF
TGTGCCAGCAGTGAAGTGGCTAGCGGATACACCGGGGAGCTGTTTTTT
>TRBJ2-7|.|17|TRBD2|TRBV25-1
CASSEGASGRQTYEQYF
TGTGCCAGCAGTGAAGGGGCTAGCGGGAGGCAGACCTACGAGCAGTACTTC
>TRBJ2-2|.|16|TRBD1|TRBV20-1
CSVAGTGGAYTGELFF
TGCAGCGTAGCCGGGACAGGGGGCGCTTACACCGGGGAGCTGTTTTTT
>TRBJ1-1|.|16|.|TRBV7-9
CASSWGTSKPNTEAFF
TGTGCCAGCAGCTGGGGGACGTCTAAACCGAACACTGAAGCTTTCTTT
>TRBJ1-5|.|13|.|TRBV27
CASSLSSFQPQHF
TGTGCCAGCAGTTTATCGAGTTTTCAGCCCCAGCATTTT
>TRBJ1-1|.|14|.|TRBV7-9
CASSNGRTNTEAFF
TGTGCCAGCAGCAATGGACGGACGAACACTGAAGCTTTCTTT
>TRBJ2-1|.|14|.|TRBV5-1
CASSLRATYNEQFF
TGCGCCAGCAGCTTGAGAGCGACCTACAATGAGCAGTTCTTC
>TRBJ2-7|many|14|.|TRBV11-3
CASSLELISYEQYF
TGTGCCAGCAGCTTAGAACTGATCTCCTACGAGCAGTACTTC
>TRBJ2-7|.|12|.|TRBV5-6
CASSIKTYEQYF
TGTGCCAGCAGCATTAAAACCTACGAGCAGTACTTC
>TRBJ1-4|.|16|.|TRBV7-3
CASSQGLAGVDEKLFF
TGTGCCAGCAGCCAGGGACTAGCGGGAGTTGATGAAAAACTGTTTTTT
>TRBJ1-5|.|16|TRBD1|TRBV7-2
CASSLARGLINQPQHF
TGTGCCAGCAGCTTAGCCAGGGGGCTTATCAATCAGCCCCAGCATTTT
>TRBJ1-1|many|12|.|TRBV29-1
CSVGRLGTEAFF
TGCAGCGTTGGCCGGCTGGGCACTGAAGCTTTCTTT
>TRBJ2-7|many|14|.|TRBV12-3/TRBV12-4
CASSLGRGSYEQYF
TGTGCCAGCAGTCTTGGACGGGGCTCCTACGAGCAGTACTTC
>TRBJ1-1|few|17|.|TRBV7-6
CASSLQRQTRMNTEAFF
TGTGCCAGCAGCTTACAGAGACAAACCCGTATGAACACTGAAGCTTTCTTT
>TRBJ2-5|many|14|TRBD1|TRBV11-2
CASSLTGTDETQYF
TGTGCCAGCAGCTTGACCGGGACAGACGAGACCCAGTACTTC
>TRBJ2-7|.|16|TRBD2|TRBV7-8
CVSSLLVSGRDYEQYF
TGTGTCAGCAGCTTATTGGTTAGCGGGAGGGACTACGAGCAGTACTTC
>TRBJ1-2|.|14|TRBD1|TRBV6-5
CASSYGGAGGGYTF
TGTGCCAGCAGTTACGGGGGGGCAGGGGGCGGCTACACCTTC
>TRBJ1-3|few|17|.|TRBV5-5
CASSLVEGRVSGNTIYF
TGTGCCAGCAGCTTGGTAGAGGGTCGGGTCTCTGGAAACACCATATATTTT
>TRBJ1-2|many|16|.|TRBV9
CASSVEQGAYLGGYTF
TGTGCCAGCAGCGTAGAACAGGGAGCCTACCTAGGAGGCTACACCTTC
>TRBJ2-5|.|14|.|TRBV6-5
CASSYGGAEETQYF
TGTGCCAGCAGTTACGGGGGGGCCGAAGAGACCCAGTACTTC
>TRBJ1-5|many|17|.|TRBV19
CASSILTRGRSNQPQHF
TGTGCCAGTAGTATTTTGACCAGGGGAAGAAGCAATCAGCCCCAGCATTTT
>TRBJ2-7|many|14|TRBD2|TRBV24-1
CATSDPAGGYEQYF
TGTGCCACCAGTGATCCAGCGGGAGGCTACGAGCAGTACTTC
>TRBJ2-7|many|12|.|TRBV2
CASKQASYEQYF
TGTGCCAGCAAACAGGCTTCCTACGAGCAGTACTTC
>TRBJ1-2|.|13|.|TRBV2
CASVGQGGDGYTF
TGTGCCAGCGTTGGGCAGGGAGGGGACGGCTACACCTTC
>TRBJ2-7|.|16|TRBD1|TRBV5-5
CASSRVGQVLSYEQYF
TGTGCCAGCAGCAGGGTGGGACAGGTCCTCTCCTACGAGCAGTACTTC
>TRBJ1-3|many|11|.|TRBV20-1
CSAIQGNTIYF
TGCAGTGCTATTCAGGGTAACACCATATATTTT
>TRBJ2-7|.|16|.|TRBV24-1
CASSQHSASATYEQYF
TGTGCCAGCAGTCAACACTCCGCTAGCGCTACCTACGAGCAGTACTTC
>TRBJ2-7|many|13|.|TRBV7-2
CASSSIPGLEQYF
TGTGCCAGCAGCTCCATTCCGGGGCTCGAGCAGTACTTC
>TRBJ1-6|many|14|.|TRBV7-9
CASSPLSKNSPLHF
TGTGCCAGCAGCCCGTTATCCAAAAATTCACCCCTCCACTTT
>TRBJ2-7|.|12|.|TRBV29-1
CSVTTPSYEQYF
TGCAGCGTAACGACCCCCTCCTACGAGCAGTACTTC